This entry features one TCR beta chain sequence. Its antigen remains unidentified. Base-call qualities are not available, and no considerably larger clone is one nucleotide away. The method behind the library was the immunoSEQ multiplex PCR assay. Imported from immuneACCESS, the table was reduced by TCRdb to in-frame sequences with V and J called. These copies leave out some clones; in studies compared against another copy, an unresolved V gene accounts for under half, and the cause of the remainder is not known. For this sample the table gives some 74,000 clones, of which about 94% were detected only once. The ten largest make up approximately 2.8% of the sample. Trimming at the junction amounts to 8 bases on V and 8 bases on J, and the germline ends lie 16 bases apart. The germline V gene (reference sequence) yields MNHEY for CDR1 and SMNVEV for CDR2. Its CDR3 holds 13 amino acids, cysteine through phenylalanine. Solely the CDR3 DNA is kept, with 39 bases framed from the first base.

These data are taken from a study of control samples from healthy donors and cancer patients (dated by TCRdb to between 2020 and 2021). The origin of this receptor is a woman aged 25 to 39 in good health. Recombination linked TRBV27 to TRBJ2-1, with an unclear D gene assignment. The sequencing sample was made of blood. The CDR3 has the sequence CASQPRWADEQFF. The DNA sequence is TGTGCCAGCCAGCCCAGATGGGCCGATGAGCAGTTCTTC.